Following are 26 T cell receptor beta chains from one sample sequenced in a study of graft-versus-host responses after intestinal transplantation. Their antigen targets remain unknown. Generated by immunoSEQ multiplex PCR, the TCRdb table keeps only in-frame clones and is missing some. The sample gives under 95,000 clones, about 85% of which show up once; approximately 0.28% is in the top ten. Source: unstimulated CD4+ T cells sorted from spleen or lymph node cells, taken before transplant. The receptors were sampled from a human donor who was the organ donor for an intestinal transplant.

The chain recombines TRBV28 with TRBJ2-5; a weak D match, TRBD1 (6 bases). The CDR3 runs to 16 residues. Looked up from germline, CDR1 is MDHEN and CDR2 is SYDVKM. V lost 4 bases and J 4 bases, leaving 19 bases between the germline ends. The CDR3 loop is CASSSGVRWLRETQYF. Here the CDR3 DNA reads TGTGCCAGCAGTTCAGGGGTTCGGTGGCTTCGAGAGACCCAGTACTTC.

As DNA, the CDR3 is TGTGCCAGCAGCCGGCTGACTAGCTTATACAATGAGCAGTTCTTC. Translation: CASSRLTSLYNEQFF. This chain joins TRBV11-2 and TRBJ2-1, with TRBD2 matching over 7 bases. The CDR3 runs to 15 residues. Per germline, CDR1 SGHAT and CDR2 FQNNGV. V gave up 5 bases and J gave up 4 bases; unmatched junction bases: 8. Full variable domain (outside the CDR3, taken from reference TRBV11-2 and TRBJ2-1): EAGVAQSPRYKIIEKRQSVAFWCNPISGHATLYWYQQILGQGPKLLIQFQNNGVVDDSQLPKDRFSAERLKGVDSTLKIQPAKLEDSAVYLCASSRLTSLYNEQFFGPGTRLTVL.

The CDR3 nucleotides are TGCGCCAGCAGCCCCCTCGGACAGGGGGCCTCGTACGGGGAGCTGTTTTTT. Translated, it gives CASSPLGQGASYGELFF. V usage is TRBV4-1 and J usage is TRBJ2-2; 11 bases match TRBD1. Germline CDR1 reads MGHRA; CDR2 reads YSYEKL. The V segment lost 4 bases and the J segment 7 bases; nucleotides outside the gene matches: 11. The CDR3 has 17 amino acids.

The chain combines TRBV14 with TRBJ2-2; TRBD2 agrees at 10 bases. The CDR3 covers 15 residues. V was pared by 3 bases and J by 6 bases, with 4 bases of the junction left unmatched. The germline CDR1 and CDR2 sequences are SGHDN and FVKESK. The CDR3 loop reads CASSQQAGGPGELFF. The CDR3 DNA follows: TGTGCCAGCAGCCAGCAAGCGGGGGGGCCCGGGGAGCTGTTTTTT.

The rearrangement links TRBV6-5 to TRBJ2-7; 13 bases agree with TRBD2. Germline V gene data show CDR1 as MNHEY and CDR2 as SVGAGI. This CDR3 region has 15 residues. Trimming removed 6 bases from V and 9 bases from J; junction bases left unmatched: 11. DNA for the CDR3: TGTGCCAGCAGGCCCCTCGGGACTAGCGGGATAGCGCAGTACTTC. It codes for CASRPLGTSGIAQYF.

The chain carries TRBV7-2 and TRBJ2-7, with 8 bases lining up with TRBD2. From germline, CDR1 is SGHTA and CDR2 FQGNSA. V dropped 1 base and J dropped 3; count of bases not matched to a gene: 5. The CDR3 consists of 15 residues. The CDR3 bases are TGTGCCAGCAGCTTAGTGGTAGCGGGGCACTACGAGCAGTACTTC. Translated: CASSLVVAGHYEQYF.

The CDR3 DNA sequence: TGCGCCAGCAGCCCTGGCGGGAACACCGGGGAGCTGTTTTTT. This codes for CASSPGGNTGELFF. This chain connects TRBV5-1 to TRBJ2-2, with D unresolved. The ends were cut back, 4 bases at V and 1 base at J, with 8 bases in the middle. This CDR3 contains 14 residues. Germline V gives CDR1 SGHRS, CDR2 YFSETQ.

The chain couples TRBV18 to TRBJ1-2, with 9 bases matching TRBD1. The germline V gene encodes CDR1 KGHSH and CDR2 LQKENI. The CDR3 is 17 residues long. With 0 bases clipped from V and 7 bases from J, the junction kept 12 bases outside the gene matches. This chain's CDR3 is CASSPPSIVTGGFGYTF. The CDR3, as DNA: TGTGCCAGCTCACCACCATCGATCGTGACAGGGGGTTTTGGCTACACCTTC.

The genes are TRBV9 and TRBJ2-6; the D is unclear. Germline V gene data show CDR1 as SGDLS and CDR2 as YYNGEE. This CDR3 contains 14 residues. With 3 bases removed from V and 2 bases from J, the gap between germline ends came to 6 bases. CDR3 sequence: CASSAPTGANVLTF. The CDR3 DNA reads as TGTGCCAGCAGCGCCCCAACTGGGGCCAACGTCCTGACTTTC.

The chain employs TRBV28 and TRBJ2-2; no clear D. V was cut by 6 bases and J by 0 bases, with 11 bases left in between. Germline V gene sequence: CDR1 MDHEN, CDR2 SYDVKM. This CDR3 comprises 15 residues. CDR3 amino acids: CASRESRTNTGELFF. The CDR3 coding sequence is TGTGCCAGCAGAGAATCCAGGACGAACACCGGGGAGCTGTTTTTT.

The chain uses TRBV5-1 and TRBJ2-2; TRBD1 agrees at 9 bases. Germline assignment: CDR1 SGHRS and CDR2 YFSETQ. The CDR3 sequence is 17 residues long. Trimming removed 2 bases from V and 5 bases from J; junction bases left unmatched: 10. CDR3 nucleotides: TGCGCCAGCAGCTTCGGGCCGGAGACAGGGGGTACCGGGGAGCTGTTTTTT. Translating gives CASSFGPETGGTGELFF.

The gene calls are TRBV6-5 and TRBJ2-2; D perhaps matches TRBD1 (6 bases). CDR3 size: 15 residues. Germline V gives CDR1 MNHEY, CDR2 SVGAGI. The V gene lost 6 bases and the J gene lost 5 bases, with 16 bases spanning the gap. CDR3 sequence reads: CASRTTGGQTGELFF. The DNA for the CDR3 is TGTGCCAGCAGAACGACGGGCGGACAGACCGGGGAGCTGTTTTTT.

The gene calls are TRBV5-1 and TRBJ1-5; D unclear. Germline CDR1 SGHRS, CDR2 YFSETQ. The CDR3 extends over 13 amino acids. The ends were cut back, 1 base at V and 7 bases at J, with 9 bases in the middle. Here the CDR3 reads CASSLLRGQPQHF. In nucleotides, the CDR3 is TGCGCCAGCAGCTTGTTACGGGGACAGCCCCAGCATTTT.

In this sample, this clone turned up once. The genes are TRBV25-1 and TRBJ2-2; 8 bases are a match to TRBD1. Per the germline V gene, CDR1 is MGHDK and CDR2 is SYGVNS. CDR3 size: 16 residues. Losses at the gene ends were 5 bases for V and 3 bases for J; bases not matched to a gene: 8. DNA for the CDR3: TGTGCCAGCAGTCCTGCCGGGACAGGATACACCGGGGAGCTGTTTTTT. This codes for CASSPAGTGYTGELFF. Together with reference TRBV25-1 and TRBJ2-2, the CDR3 gives the full variable domain: EADIYQTPRYLVIGTGKKITLECSQTMGHDKMYWYQQDPGMELHLIHYSYGVNSTEKGDLSSESTVSRIRTEHFPLTLESARPSHTSQYLCASSPAGTGYTGELFFGEGSRLTVL.

This clone was observed a few times. This sequence joins TRBV19 and TRBJ1-5; unclear D gene. Trimming pared 3 bases from V and 5 bases from J, leaving 8 bases between. CDR3 length equals 13 residues. Per germline, CDR1 LNHDA and CDR2 SQIVND (reference sequence). CDR3 amino acids: CASSMDSYQPQHF. CDR3 nucleotides: TGTGCCAGTAGTATGGACTCCTATCAGCCCCAGCATTTT. The full variable domain, rest sourced from reference TRBV19 and TRBJ1-5, is DGGITQSPKYLFRKEGQNVTLSCEQNLNHDAMYWYRQDPGQGLRLIYYSQIVNDFQKGDIAEGYSVSREKKESFPLTVTSAQKNPTAFYLCASSMDSYQPQHFGDGTRLSIL.

The chain uses TRBV25-1 and TRBJ1-3; TRBD1 matches at 9 bases. The CDR3 runs 15 residues. With V trimmed by 4 bases and J by 4 bases, 5 bases remained unmatched. Germline V gene data show CDR1 as MGHDK and CDR2 as SYGVNS. CDR3 amino acids: CASSALGQGGNTIYF. CDR3 in DNA: TGTGCCAGCAGTGCCCTGGGACAGGGAGGAAACACCATATATTTT.

This clone was recorded once. This rearrangement joins TRBV25-1 to TRBJ1-2; no reliable D call. This CDR3 has 14 amino acids. Trimming shortened V by 6 bases and J by 3 bases, and 14 bases separated the two germline ends. Germline assignment: CDR1 MGHDK and CDR2 SYGVNS. The CDR3 nucleotides are TGTGCCAGCAGCGGACTTATAAGCCACTATGGCTACACCTTC. It translates to CASSGLISHYGYTF.

The chain joins TRBV19 to TRBJ2-3; the D is unclear. This CDR3 is built from 13 residues. Per the germline V gene, CDR1 is LNHDA and CDR2 is SQIVND (reference sequence). Trimming took 4 bases from V and 3 from J, leaving 8 bases between them. The CDR3 reads CASSTYRTDTQYF. The CDR3 nucleotides are TGTGCCAGTAGTACTTACAGAACAGATACGCAGTATTTT.

This chain connects TRBV5-4 to TRBJ1-3, with D uncertain. The CDR3 has 15 amino acids. Germline CDR1 reads SGHNT; CDR2 reads YYREEE (reference sequence). V lost 4 bases and J lost 4, with 15 bases in between. The DNA for the CDR3 is TGTGCCAGCAGCAGCCCCAGGCTTTCCGGAAACACCATATATTTT. Its protein product is CASSSPRLSGNTIYF.

The chain links TRBV28 to TRBJ2-6; no firm D call. The V gene's germline CDR1 is MDHEN and CDR2 SYDVKM. The CDR3 has 15 residues. With 1 base removed from V and 4 bases from J, the gap between germline ends came to 8 bases. In DNA, the CDR3 is TGTGCCAGCAGTTTATCAGGCACCGGGGCCAACGTCCTGACTTTC. Translated, it gives CASSLSGTGANVLTF.

The genes are TRBV19 and TRBJ2-7; D ambiguous. V was trimmed by 3 bases and J by 2 bases, leaving 23 bases between them. Germline loops: CDR1 LNHDA, CDR2 SQIVND (reference sequence). This CDR3 is 18 amino acids long. The CDR3, as DNA: TGTGCCAGTAGTATGTTGGCTCCGATGCGGAACCTACCCTACGAGCAGTACTTC. It encodes CASSMLAPMRNLPYEQYF.

This rearrangement joins TRBV5-4 to TRBJ2-6; 9 positions match TRBD1. Germline V lookup: CDR1 SGHNT, CDR2 YYREEE (reference sequence). This CDR3 is 16 amino acids long. After removal of 3 bases from V and 1 base from J, the junction contained 2 bases not matched to a gene. The CDR3 is CASSSGTGSGANVLTF. The CDR3 region has the DNA TGTGCCAGCAGCTCCGGGACAGGGTCTGGGGCCAACGTCCTGACTTTC.

This chain connects TRBV2 to TRBJ1-2; 7 positions agree with TRBD1. This CDR3 has 12 amino acids. Germline loops: CDR1 SNHLY, CDR2 FYNNEI. The ends lost 8 bases at V and 3 bases at J; junction bases unmatched: 3. In nucleotides, the CDR3 is TGTGCCAGCCGGGACAGCTACTATGGCTACACCTTC. The encoded protein is CASRDSYYGYTF.

The chain recombines TRBV5-5 with TRBJ2-7; D call uncertain. The CDR3 is made up of 14 amino acids. Germline-derived CDR1 and CDR2 are SGHKS and YYEKEE (reference sequence). Trimming removed 4 bases from V and 2 bases from J, with 13 bases in between. The CDR3 sequence is CASSPPTRTYEQYF. The CDR3 nucleotides read TGTGCCAGCAGCCCGCCGACGCGGACCTACGAGCAGTACTTC. The full variable domain, with the rest looked up from reference TRBV5-5 and TRBJ2-7, is DAGVTQSPTHLIKTRGQQVTLRCSPISGHKSVSWYQQVLGQGPQFIFQYYEKEERGRGNFPDRFSARQFPNYSSELNVNALLLGDSALYLCASSPPTRTYEQYFGPGTRLTVT.

The chain combines TRBV6-5 with TRBJ1-1; D unresolved. The CDR3 totals 13 residues. V was pared by 10 bases and J by 6 bases, with 18 bases between. The germline CDR1 and CDR2 sequences are MNHEY and SVGAGI. This CDR3 reads CATQTPERAEAFF. In DNA form, the CDR3 reads TGTGCCACGCAGACCCCTGAGAGGGCTGAAGCTTTCTTT.

This clone was recorded only once. This sequence joins TRBV5-6 and TRBJ2-7, with TRBD1 identical over 9 bases. The junction had 17 bases not matched to a gene; V was cut back by 1 base and J by 6 bases. The germline V gene has CDR1 SGHDT and CDR2 YYEEEE. There are 18 residues in the CDR3. DNA for the CDR3: TGTGCCAGCAGCTTGATTGTTCTTTCCGGGACAGGGCTGGGCGAGCAGTACTTC. Translated: CASSLIVLSGTGLGEQYF.